Shown below are 11 T cell receptor beta chains from a single sample sequenced in a study of metastatic and nonmetastatic thyroid tumors. Each patient went into thyroid surgery without having received any treatment. With MiXCR, TCRdb called clones anew from the PCR reads. In the table there are around 35,000 clones, about 17% of which are singletons. The sequencing sample was made of blood. The receptors here all came from a female donor with papillary thyroid cancer or a benign thyroid nodule (not recorded which). Some clones in this sample may be carry-over from other donors' samples.

This clone was detected many times. This chain connects TRBV30 to TRBJ1-5; D is ambiguous. The germline V gene encodes CDR1 GTSNPN and CDR2 SVGIG (reference sequence). V gave up 0 bases and J gave up 0 bases, with 12 bases separating them. CDR3 size: 16 residues. CDR3 protein: CAWSVEGTHSNQPQHF. Here the CDR3 DNA reads TGTGCCTGGAGTGTCGAAGGAACTCATAGCAATCAGCCCCAGCATTTT.

This clone is labeled as medium-sized. V and J are TRBV6-1 and TRBJ2-7; D gene uncertain. V lost 0 bases, J lost 5 bases, and 17 bases lay in between. Germline V lookup: CDR1 MNHNS, CDR2 SASEGT. CDR3 length: 16 amino acids. DNA of the CDR3: TGTGCCAGCAGTGAAGCGATGTTGGCAGGCGGCAACGAGCAGTACTTC. This sequence encodes CASSEAMLAGGNEQYF.

Of note for this clone: A read error is possible here, since a much larger clone lies one base away. V usage is TRBV15 and J usage is TRBJ1-5, with 9 bases matching TRBD1. CDR1 is LNHNV and CDR2 is YYDKDF in the germline V gene (reference sequence). This CDR3 has 14 residues. CDR3 protein: CATRLTGGDQPRHF. CDR3 sequence (DNA): TGTGCCACCAGATTGACAGGGGGGGATCAGCCCCGGCATTTT. Looking up the rest from reference TRBV15 and TRBJ1-5 gives the full variable domain: DAMVIQNPRYQVTQFGKPVTLSCSQTLNHNVMYWYQQKSSQAPKLLFHYYDKDFNNEADTPDNFQSRRPNTSFCFLDIRSPGLGDTAMYLCATRLTGGDQPRHFGDGTRLSIL.

This clone was picked up many times. The rearrangement uses TRBV11-2 and TRBJ1-4; D remains unclear. This CDR3 is 13 amino acids long. Germline CDR1 reads SGHAT; CDR2 reads FQNNGV. V lost 4 bases and J lost 6, with 9 bases in between. The CDR3 DNA reads TGTGCCAGCAGCTATAACGTTGATGAAAAACTGTTTTTT. It codes for CASSYNVDEKLFF. Based on the CDR3 plus reference TRBV11-2 and TRBJ1-4, the full variable domain is EAGVAQSPRYKIIEKRQSVAFWCNPISGHATLYWYQQILGQGPKLLIQFQNNGVVDDSQLPKDRFSAERLKGVDSTLKIQPAKLEDSAVYLCASSYNVDEKLFFGSGTQLSVL.

This clone was counted many times. This chain connects TRBV4-2 to TRBJ2-7; 7 bases match TRBD1. The CDR3 spans 17 residues. Germline lookup yields CDR1 LGHNA and CDR2 YNFKEQ. Trimming removed 0 bases from V and 4 bases from J; junction bases left unmatched: 12. The DNA for the CDR3 is TGTGCCAGCAGCCAAGATAGCCAACAGGGGACCCCTTACGAGCAGTACTTC. Its translation: CASSQDSQQGTPYEQYF.

This clone has at least ten counts. J is TRBJ1-1 and V is TRBV11-2; tentative D call: TRBD1 (5 bases). The germline CDR1 and CDR2 sequences are SGHAT and FQNNGV. The CDR3 runs to 13 residues. Trimming cost V 2 bases and J 4 bases, with 8 bases left between them. The CDR3 here is CASSLYRGTEAFF. The CDR3 coding sequence is TGTGCCAGCAGCTTATATAGGGGCACTGAAGCTTTCTTT.

This clone appeared many times. The same CDR3 arises from other DNA sequences in this sample as well. The genes are TRBV5-1 and TRBJ1-1; 8 nucleotides match TRBD1. Losses at the gene ends were 4 bases for V and 10 bases for J; bases not matched to a gene: 9. The length of the CDR3 is 13 residues. Germline CDR1 and CDR2: SGHRS and YFSETQ. CDR3 DNA sequence: TGCGCCAGCAGCCCCGGACAGGGATGGGGAGCTTTCTTT. Translation gives CASSPGQGWGAFF.

V is TRBV19 and J is TRBJ2-1, with D uncertain. Trimming removed 2 bases at V and 8 bases at J, with 16 bases between. The germline CDR1 and CDR2 sequences are LNHDA and SQIVND (reference sequence). The CDR3 loop spans 15 amino acids. The CDR3 region is CASSINPNCADEQFF. The CDR3 DNA reads TGTGCCAGTAGTATAAACCCTAACTGTGCAGATGAGCAGTTCTTC.

This clone has ten or more counts. Additional DNA sequences in this sample encode the identical CDR3. V gene TRBV20-1 combines with J gene TRBJ1-6; 8 bases are shared with TRBD1. The CDR3 runs to 13 residues. J lost 9 bases, V lost 6 bases, and 7 bases had no gene match. CDR1 and CDR2 (germline): DFQATT, SNEGSKA (reference sequence). DNA of the CDR3: TGCAGTGCAAAAGGACAGGGCGGTTCACCCCTCCACTTT. Amino acid sequence: CSAKGQGGSPLHF.

This clone came up many times. This chain's CDR3 is CSAVIPGGAYEQYF. The CDR3 bases are TGCAGTGCTGTGATTCCAGGGGGCGCGTACGAGCAGTACTTC. The chain carries TRBV20-1 and TRBJ2-7; 8 nucleotides align to TRBD1. Germline V gives CDR1 DFQATT, CDR2 SNEGSKA (reference sequence). The J segment lost 4 bases and the V segment lost 5 bases, leaving 10 bases of the junction unmatched. The CDR3 spans 14 residues.

This clone is classed as medium-sized. V usage is TRBV28 and J usage is TRBJ1-6, with D tentatively TRBD1 (6 bases). The V and J ends lost 3 bases and 9 bases respectively, with 21 bases between them. The CDR3 spans 17 residues. Germline V gene data show CDR1 as MDHEN and CDR2 as SYDVKM. The CDR3 region is CASSFPLRTDKSSPLHF. CDR3 DNA sequence: TGTGCCAGCAGTTTCCCCCTCAGGACAGACAAGAGTTCACCCCTCCACTTT.